What follows is one TCR beta chain and its context. Its antigen is still unknown. The germline V gene has CDR1 SGHDT and CDR2 YYEEEE. This CDR3 has 14 amino acids. V lost 1 base to trimming and J lost 0 bases, with 7 bases between them. The sample originates from a study of T cells in localized non-small cell lung cancer. Here immunoSEQ multiplex PCR was the method, and the copy in TCRdb shows in-frame clones only, minus some. Here the sample spans about 33,000 clones, 91% being singletons. Findings of the study overall: A median of around 60 clones ranked among the top 100 in tumor appeared in adjacent lung.

Here the sequenced sample was PBMCs, taken before any cancer treatment. The rearrangement links TRBV5-6 to TRBJ1-2; no reliable D call. This sequence was found in a man aged 40 to 70 with stage II lung adenocarcinoma. The CDR3 DNA reads as TGTGCCAGCAGCTTGAGGTTGGCTAACTATGGCTACACCTTC. It codes for CASSLRLANYGYTF.